The 14 T cell receptor beta chains listed next were all sequenced from one sample in a study of blood T cells in healthy people across ages. The use of a sample-barcoded 5' primer and a J-beta primer mix characterized a second PCR of roughly 6 to 11 cycles. TCRdb re-called the 5' RACE reads through MiXCR, storing one row per CDR3 protein. The table records about 640,000 distinct CDR3 sequences, approximately 59% of them present only once. The sequenced sample consisted of blood. The origin of the receptors is a man aged 60-69 years in good health.

V is TRBV2 and J is TRBJ1-6, with unresolved D. The CDR3 runs 14 residues. V lost 5 bases to trimming and J lost 10 bases, with 15 bases between them. Germline assignment: CDR1 SNHLY and CDR2 FYNNEI. The CDR3 nucleotides are TGTGCCAGCAGTCCGGAATCTCGGTGGTCACCCCTCCACTTT. Protein product: CASSPESRWSPLHF.

The chain carries TRBV5-1 and TRBJ1-1, with 7 bases aligning to TRBD1. This CDR3 contains 14 residues. V shed 2 bases and J 4 bases; nucleotides not matched to a gene: 5. CDR1 is SGHRS, CDR2 YFSETQ, per germline. DNA for the CDR3: TGCGCCAGCAGCTTAGACAGGGAGGTCACTGAAGCTTTCTTT. It specifies CASSLDREVTEAFF.

The CDR3 sequence: CSARPIRDRGRNGYTF. The DNA of the CDR3 is TGCAGTGCTCGACCCATACGGGACAGGGGAAGAAATGGCTACACCTTC. This chain joins TRBV20-1 and TRBJ1-2; 10 positions match TRBD1. J lost 6 bases, V lost 5 bases, and 15 bases had no gene match. This CDR3 contains 16 residues. The germline CDR1 and CDR2 sequences are DFQATT and SNEGSKA (reference sequence).

The DNA of the CDR3 is TGTGCCAGCAGTTTAGCGCGTGGGGCCCTCCCCTACGAGCAGTACTTC. It yields the protein CASSLARGALPYEQYF. This chain uses TRBV12-3 or TRBV12-4 with TRBJ2-7, with a possible D match to TRBD1 (5 bases). V lost 0 bases, J lost 2 bases, and 14 bases lay in between. This CDR3 region has 16 residues.

The chain uses TRBV29-1 and TRBJ2-1, with TRBD1 matching over 9 bases. The CDR3 loop spans 15 amino acids. V dropped 5 bases and J dropped 4; count of bases not matched to a gene: 9. Germline CDR1 reads SQVTM; CDR2 reads ANQGSEA. CDR3 nucleotide sequence: TGCAGCGTTTCTCGGGACAGGGCAATTTACAATGAGCAGTTCTTC. It codes for CSVSRDRAIYNEQFF.

This clonotype occurred a few times. The J gene is TRBJ2-7, the V gene TRBV12-3 or TRBV12-4; 10 bases match TRBD2. The V gene end was trimmed by 5 bases and the J gene end by 3 bases; junction bases not matched to a gene: 4. The CDR3 totals 14 residues. CDR3 sequence reads: CASSPSGGLYEQYF. The CDR3 region has the DNA TGTGCCAGCAGTCCTAGCGGGGGTCTCTACGAGCAGTACTTC.

V is TRBV7-2 and J is TRBJ1-2, with 7 bases that match TRBD1. The germline V gene has CDR1 SGHTA and CDR2 FQGNSA. The trim removed 3 bases at V and 3 bases at J, leaving 1 base unmatched. This CDR3 region has 13 residues. CDR3 protein: CASSFDRDYGYTF. The CDR3 DNA sequence: TGTGCCAGCAGCTTCGACAGGGACTATGGCTACACCTTC.

The chain is built from TRBV7-2 and TRBJ2-1; TRBD2 aligns across 11 bases. This CDR3 region has 15 residues. J lost 13 bases, V lost 3 bases, and 11 bases had no gene match. Looked up from germline, CDR1 is SGHTA and CDR2 is FQGNSA. CDR3 protein: CASSFPGGLAGGQFF. DNA of the CDR3: TGTGCCAGCAGCTTTCCTGGTGGGCTAGCGGGGGGCCAGTTCTTC.

This chain joins TRBV7-8 and TRBJ2-5; the D gene could be TRBD1 or TRBD2 (6 bases each). The CDR3 totals 15 residues. Germline values: CDR1 SGHVS, CDR2 FQNEAQ. V lost 5 bases to trimming and J lost 6 bases, with 19 bases between them. CDR3 coding DNA: TGTGCCAGCAGCCACATCGGGGGCGCGACGAAGACCCAGTACTTC. Translation: CASSHIGGATKTQYF.

The rearrangement links TRBV20-1 to TRBJ1-1; maybe TRBD1 (5 bases). The CDR3 contains 14 residues. Germline V lookup: CDR1 DFQATT, CDR2 SNEGSKA (reference sequence). V lost 3 bases and J 5 bases, leaving 16 bases between the germline ends. In DNA, the CDR3 is TGCAGTGCTAGGTCCGGACACTTTGGGACTGAAGCTTTCTTT. It codes for CSARSGHFGTEAFF.

This clonotype has only a few counts. The genes are TRBV5-1 and TRBJ2-2; D is unclear. CDR1 and CDR2 (germline): SGHRS, YFSETQ. V gave up 4 bases and J gave up 6 bases, with 13 bases separating them. CDR3 length equals 14 residues. The CDR3 DNA is TGCGCCAGCAGCCCACTATCCACGTCCGGGGAGCTGTTTTTT. Translating gives CASSPLSTSGELFF.

The rearrangement uses TRBV4-1 and TRBJ1-2; possibly TRBD1 for D (6 bases). Germline V gives CDR1 MGHRA, CDR2 YSYEKL. Deletions cut 0 bases from V and 4 bases from J, with 18 bases between. The CDR3 spans 17 residues. In DNA form, the CDR3 reads TGCGCCAGCAGCCAAGAGGGCCGGGGGGCGCCAGGCTATGGCTACACCTTC. This translates into CASSQEGRGAPGYGYTF.

This clonotype was detected many times. The chain combines TRBV9 with TRBJ1-2, with D perhaps TRBD1 (5 bases). The CDR3 is made up of 15 amino acids. The V gene's germline CDR1 is SGDLS and CDR2 YYNGEE. V lost 3 bases and J 6 bases, leaving 18 bases between the germline ends. This CDR3 is CASSAGPWGFDGYTF. The CDR3 DNA reads as TGTGCCAGCAGCGCGGGACCGTGGGGTTTCGATGGCTACACCTTC.

This clonotype was counted only a few times. This chain connects TRBV3-1 to TRBJ2-1; 8 bases align to TRBD2. Germline V lookup: CDR1 LGHDT, CDR2 YNNKEL (reference sequence). CDR3 size: 15 residues. Unmatched junction bases numbered 12, after V lost 5 bases and J lost 9 bases. CDR3 region: CASSSTGTRPGEQFF. As DNA, the CDR3 is TGTGCCAGCAGCTCTACCGGGACTAGGCCCGGTGAGCAGTTCTTC.